What follows are 8 T cell receptor beta chains derived from one specimen sequenced in a study of vaccination and CD4 T cells after COVID-19. The Oncomine TCR Beta short-read assay generated sequence data from the DNA of cultured CD4+ T cells. TCRdb fed the PCR reads into MiXCR, producing one record per CDR3 protein. The profile covers 15,000 to 20,000 distinct CDR3 sequences, with about 45% appearing a single time and roughly 6.7% taken by the ten largest. The antigens these receptors bind are not known. Stated treatment: approximately nine-day PBMC culture with coronavirus spike peptide pools or control peptides (ViraFEST assay). Sequenced material: CD4+ T cells from blood, cultured in vitro, taken after SARS-CoV-2 vaccination. These receptors all stem from a human donor who had recovered from COVID-19.

This clonotype was detected a few times. The chain links TRBV7-9 to TRBJ2-7, with TRBD2 matching over 8 bases. J lost 5 bases, V lost 4 bases, and 7 bases had no gene match. Looked up from germline, CDR1 is SEHNR and CDR2 is FQNEAQ (reference sequence). The CDR3 runs 14 residues. The CDR3: CASSSQAGVNEQYF. The CDR3, as DNA: TGTGCCAGCAGCTCCCAAGCGGGAGTAAACGAGCAGTACTTC.

This chain joins TRBV27 and TRBJ2-7; possible D gene TRBD2, 6 bases. V was clipped by 5 bases and J by 3 bases, with 17 bases between them. Germline CDR1 and CDR2: MNHEY and SMNVEV (reference sequence). There are 15 residues in the CDR3. In DNA form, the CDR3 reads TGTGCCAGCAGTATAACGGGACTCAAGGGCTACGAGCAGTACTTC. It encodes CASSITGLKGYEQYF.

The chain links TRBV6-2 or TRBV6-3 to TRBJ2-7; a possible D gene is TRBD1 (6 bases). The germline V gene has CDR1 MNHEY and CDR2 SVGEGT. The CDR3 contains 12 residues. V was trimmed by 2 bases and J by 12 bases, leaving 14 bases between them. CDR3 DNA sequence: TGTGCCAGCAGTTACCCATTGGGACATCCGTACTTC. As protein: CASSYPLGHPYF.

The chain has TRBV11-3 and TRBJ2-1, with D unclear. The CDR3 is 14 residues long. Germline assignment: CDR1 SGHNT and CDR2 YENEEA. Trimming pared 0 bases from V and 4 bases from J, leaving 7 bases between. In DNA form, the CDR3 reads TGTGCCAGCAGCTTAGAACAACGTTACAATGAGCAGTTCTTC. Translated: CASSLEQRYNEQFF.

The chain carries TRBV7-2 and TRBJ2-3; D unclear. Germline CDR1 is SGHTA and CDR2 is FQGNSA. The CDR3 spans 11 residues. Trimming pared 5 bases from V and 4 bases from J, leaving 4 bases between. DNA of the CDR3: TGTGCCAGCAGCCGGCCAGATACGCAGTATTTT. It codes for CASSRPDTQYF.

In this sample, this clonotype turned up a few times. The J gene is TRBJ2-1, the V gene TRBV20-1, with D perhaps assigned TRBD1 or TRBD2 (5 bases each). The V gene lost 6 bases and the J gene lost 3 bases, with 15 bases spanning the gap. Germline V CDR1 and CDR2: DFQATT, SNEGSKA (reference sequence). This CDR3 contains 14 residues. The CDR3 protein is CSAAWGIYYNEQFF. The DNA for the CDR3 is TGCAGTGCCGCGTGGGGGATCTACTACAATGAGCAGTTCTTC.

This clonotype was seen a few times. The rearrangement links TRBV27 to TRBJ2-2; weak D call: TRBD2 (5 bases). The CDR3 loop spans 15 amino acids. Germline CDR1 is MNHEY and CDR2 is SMNVEV (reference sequence). The germline V and J ends were trimmed by 7 bases and 1 base, with 13 bases remaining between them. CDR3 bases: TGTGCCAGCACCGAGGGTTGGCAGAACACCGGGGAGCTGTTTTTT. Residues: CASTEGWQNTGELFF.

The J gene is TRBJ2-3, the V gene TRBV27; D call uncertain. Per the germline V gene, CDR1 is MNHEY and CDR2 is SMNVEV (reference sequence). The CDR3 is 15 residues long. Trimming took off 6 bases at V and 6 bases at J, with 19 bases between the two ends. DNA of the CDR3: TGTGCCAGCAGACAACTCTCGATCGTATCGGATACGCAGTATTTT. Its translation is CASRQLSIVSDTQYF.